What follows is one T cell receptor beta chain and its context. Antigen specificity is unknown. This sample is drawn from a study of shared clonotypes between healthy human individuals. For the study at large: The study used three CD4 naive, three CD4 memory, two CD8 naive and one CD8 memory plate per donor. General observations from the study: For naive CD4 cells, approximately 5% of clonotypes were shared across a handful of donors. Non-shared clonotypes were found to have lower generation probabilities than the clonotypes that were shared by all four of the sorted-subset donors.

Germline CDR1 MNHEY, CDR2 SMNVEV (reference sequence). The CDR3 has 14 amino acids. Germline trimming cut 6 bases from V and 7 bases from J; bases unmatched to any gene: 7. TCRdb's table, derived via immunoSEQ multiplex PCR, lists solely in-frame clones and lacks some. Among fewer than 1.4 million clones listed, about 80% were seen once. This clonotype was sampled from a man younger than 35 in good health. Some clones in this sample may be carry-over from other donors' samples. The V and J genes are TRBV27 and TRBJ1-2; 11 bases map to TRBD1. The sequenced sample was memory CD4+ T cells from PBMCs. Documented subset: CD45RA-negative fraction. In nucleotides, the CDR3 is TGTGCCAGCAGGATACCGGGACAGGGGGGTGGCTACACCTTC. Amino acid sequence: CASRIPGQGGGYTF.